This passage covers 5 T cell receptor beta chains from one sample sequenced in a study of blood T cell repertoires in COVID-19. Sequencing was performed with immunoSEQ multiplex PCR; in TCRdb, only in-frame clones are kept and a portion is missing. The sample lists approximately 190,000 clones; around four fifths were seen once. Sample: peripheral blood. These TCRs come from an older woman with active or convalescent COVID-19.

In this sample, this clone turned up once. The V call is TRBV5-1, the J call TRBJ2-7; a possible D gene is TRBD1 (6 bases). Trimming cost V 4 bases and J 4 bases, with 15 bases left between them. This CDR3 has 14 residues. Germline V gene lookup returns CDR1 SGHRS and CDR2 YFSETQ. The CDR3 DNA reads TGCGCCAGCAGCGATCAAGGGGGTAGGTACGAGCAGTACTTC. It specifies CASSDQGGRYEQYF.

CDR3 sequence reads: CASTLRFGTPNFYEQYF. The CDR3 DNA reads as TGTGCCAGCACCCTTCGTTTCGGGACACCCAATTTCTACGAGCAGTACTTC. The chain combines TRBV5-6 with TRBJ2-7, with D perhaps matching TRBD1 (6 bases). The CDR3 consists of 17 residues. Between the trimmed V and J ends, which lost 6 bases and 3 bases, there was a span of 25 bases. Germline CDR1 reads SGHDT; CDR2 reads YYEEEE. Full variable domain (rest looked up from reference TRBV5-6 and TRBJ2-7): DAGVTQSPTHLIKTRGQQVTLRCSPKSGHDTVSWYQQALGQGPQFIFQYYEEEERQRGNFPDRFSGHQFPNYSSELNVNALLLGDSALYLCASTLRFGTPNFYEQYFGPGTRLTVT.

The V and J genes are TRBV18 and TRBJ1-3; 7 bases are a match to TRBD1. The germline gives CDR1 KGHSH, CDR2 LQKENI. The V and J ends lost 2 bases and 0 bases, in that order; junction bases with no gene match: 4. This CDR3 comprises 16 residues. The DNA of the CDR3 is TGTGCCAGCTCACCAACAAACAGGGGCTCTGGAAACACCATATATTTT. The encoded protein is CASSPTNRGSGNTIYF.

V and J are TRBV19 and TRBJ2-7; D perhaps matches TRBD1 (6 bases). CDR3 length: 14 residues. Germline V CDR1 and CDR2: LNHDA, SQIVND (reference sequence). V was clipped by 1 base and J by 1 base, with 8 bases between them. In DNA, the CDR3 is TGTGCCAGTAGTATAGGCCAGGGGTCCTACGAGCAGTACTTC. The encoded protein is CASSIGQGSYEQYF.

The V gene is TRBV19, the J gene TRBJ1-2; no firm D call. CDR3 length: 12 amino acids. V lost 7 bases, J lost 7 bases, and 13 bases lay in between. Germline V gives CDR1 LNHDA, CDR2 SQIVND (reference sequence). The CDR3 region is CASTYLGSGYTF. The CDR3 DNA follows: TGTGCCAGTACCTATCTCGGGTCTGGCTACACCTTC.